The 27 T cell receptor beta chains listed next were all sequenced from one sample in a study of blood T cell repertoires in COVID-19. TCRdb keeps only in-frame clones here, not all; method: immunoSEQ multiplex PCR. Of under 70,000 clones listed, about 93% are singletons. The sample consisted of peripheral blood. The receptors shown here come from a man at least 80 years old with acute or convalescent COVID-19.

The chain is built from TRBV10-3 and TRBJ2-7; TRBD1 might be the D (6 bases). The CDR3 is 15 residues long. Germline lookup yields CDR1 ENHRY and CDR2 SYGVKD. Trimming took 0 bases from V and 1 from J, leaving 10 bases between them. CDR3 coding DNA: TGTGCCATCAGTGAGTCTGGGCAGGGGTCCTACGAGCAGTACTTC. Protein: CAISESGQGSYEQYF.

The chain uses TRBV6-1 and TRBJ1-2; no clear D. The germline CDR1 and CDR2 sequences are MNHNS and SASEGT. V was pared by 1 base and J by 2 bases, with 8 bases between. The CDR3 contains 14 residues. The DNA for the CDR3 is TGTGCCAGCAGTGAAGGGACGGGGAACTATGGCTACACCTTC. Translation: CASSEGTGNYGYTF.

The rearrangement links TRBV7-3 to TRBJ2-5, with TRBD2 matching 8 bases. V was clipped by 2 bases and J by 1 base; unmatched bases: 6. There are 16 residues in the CDR3. CDR1 and CDR2 (germline): SGHTA, FQGTGA. The CDR3 nucleotides read TGTGCCAGCAGCTTATTGGGACTAGGTGCCCAAGAGACCCAGTACTTC. It codes for CASSLLGLGAQETQYF. Looking up the rest from reference TRBV7-3 and TRBJ2-5 gives the full variable domain: GAGVSQTPSNKVTEKGKYVELRCDPISGHTALYWYRQSLGQGPEFLIYFQGTGAADDSGLPNDRFFAVRPEGSVSTLKIQRTERGDSAVYLCASSLLGLGAQETQYFGPGTRLLVL.

This chain links TRBV30 with TRBJ1-2; 10 nucleotides match TRBD1. After removal of 1 base from V and 10 bases from J, the junction contained 6 bases not matched to a gene. The CDR3 consists of 13 residues. The germline V gene has CDR1 GTSNPN and CDR2 SVGIG (reference sequence). For the CDR3, the DNA is TGTGCCTGGAGTGGTGACAGGGGGCGAAACTACACCTTC. Residues: CAWSGDRGRNYTF.

CDR3 in amino acids: CASSFDGNYGYTF. In DNA form, the CDR3 reads TGCGCCAGCAGCTTCGACGGGAACTATGGCTACACCTTC. The V call is TRBV5-1, the J call TRBJ1-2, with D unresolved. V gave up 2 bases and J gave up 2 bases, with 7 bases separating them. The germline V gene encodes CDR1 SGHRS and CDR2 YFSETQ. The CDR3 covers 13 residues.

Here the CDR3 DNA reads TGTGCCAGCAGCTTAACACCCCACTCGGAGACCCAGTACTTC. It translates to CASSLTPHSETQYF. This chain uses TRBV7-3 with TRBJ2-5; D gene uncertain. Between the trimmed V and J ends, which lost 0 bases and 5 bases, there was a span of 10 bases. The germline V gene encodes CDR1 SGHTA and CDR2 FQGTGA. The CDR3 covers 14 residues.

This chain connects TRBV27 to TRBJ2-5; 8 nucleotides match TRBD1. The CDR3 has 14 amino acids. In germline, CDR1 is MNHEY, CDR2 SMNVEV (reference sequence). After removal of 6 bases from V and 5 bases from J, the junction contained 8 bases not matched to a gene. This CDR3 is CASSPGTGWETQYF. The CDR3, as DNA: TGTGCCAGCAGCCCCGGGACAGGATGGGAGACCCAGTACTTC.

The chain carries TRBV5-6 and TRBJ1-1; D is undetermined. CDR1 and CDR2 (germline): SGHDT, YYEEEE. The CDR3 contains 14 residues. The V and J ends lost 5 bases and 1 base respectively, with 12 bases between them. CDR3 in amino acids: CASSLPGENTEAFF. The DNA of the CDR3 is TGTGCCAGCAGTCTCCCCGGGGAGAACACTGAAGCTTTCTTT.

The J gene is TRBJ2-1, the V gene TRBV7-3; possible D gene TRBD1, 5 bases. The CDR3 covers 13 residues. The V end was cut by 5 bases, the J end by 5 bases, with 10 bases between. Germline V gives CDR1 SGHTA, CDR2 FQGTGA. The DNA of the CDR3 is TGTGCCAGCAGCAATCCGACAGACAATGAGCAGTTCTTC. Translating gives CASSNPTDNEQFF. The full variable domain, completed using reference TRBV7-3 and TRBJ2-1, is GAGVSQTPSNKVTEKGKYVELRCDPISGHTALYWYRQSLGQGPEFLIYFQGTGAADDSGLPNDRFFAVRPEGSVSTLKIQRTERGDSAVYLCASSNPTDNEQFFGPGTRLTVL.

The gene calls are TRBV14 and TRBJ2-3; TRBD2 agrees at 10 bases. The ends lost 3 bases at V and 4 bases at J; junction bases unmatched: 1. The CDR3 runs to 14 residues. Germline-derived CDR1 and CDR2 are SGHDN and FVKESK. CDR3 protein: CASSQSGGADTQYF. CDR3 coding DNA: TGTGCCAGCAGCCAGAGCGGGGGGGCAGATACGCAGTATTTT. The entire variable domain, with the rest obtained from reference TRBV14 and TRBJ2-3, is as follows: EAGVTQFPSHSVIEKGQTVTLRCDPISGHDNLYWYRRVMGKEIKFLLHFVKESKQDESGMPNNRFLAERTGGTYSTLKVQPAELEDSGVYFCASSQSGGADTQYFGPGTRLTVL.

The chain carries TRBV23-1 and TRBJ1-3; unclear D gene. TRBV23-1 is designated an ORF whose function remains uncertain. V was cut by 2 bases and J by 0 bases, with 11 bases left in between. The CDR3 is 16 residues long. CDR3: CASSQVNGSSGNTIYF. CDR3 bases: TGCGCCAGCAGTCAAGTCAACGGGAGCTCTGGAAACACCATATATTTT.

This rearrangement joins TRBV28 to TRBJ2-7, with 7 bases matching TRBD1. The V segment lost 6 bases and the J segment 1 base; nucleotides outside the gene matches: 9. This CDR3 has 15 amino acids. Germline V gene sequence: CDR1 MDHEN, CDR2 SYDVKM. The CDR3 is CASRSVQGQSYEQYF. CDR3 nucleotides: TGTGCCAGCAGGTCAGTCCAGGGACAGTCCTACGAGCAGTACTTC.

V usage is TRBV25-1 and J usage is TRBJ1-1, with unresolved D. Germline CDR1 MGHDK, CDR2 SYGVNS. CDR3 length equals 11 residues. V lost 4 bases and J lost 10, with 10 bases in between. CDR3 amino acids: CASSGSESAFF. The CDR3 DNA reads as TGTGCCAGCAGTGGGTCCGAGTCAGCTTTCTTT.

The chain couples TRBV19 to TRBJ2-2; maybe TRBD1 (5 bases). The CDR3 loop spans 15 amino acids. Deletions cut 4 bases from V and 4 bases from J, with 13 bases between. From germline, CDR1 is LNHDA and CDR2 SQIVND (reference sequence). In DNA form, the CDR3 reads TGTGCCAGTAGTACTCGACAGAGAAGCACCGGGGAGCTGTTTTTT. Translation gives CASSTRQRSTGELFF.

The genes are TRBV15 and TRBJ2-1; 13 bases agree with TRBD2. The CDR3 loop spans 17 amino acids. With V trimmed by 5 bases and J by 7 bases, 11 bases remained unmatched. Germline values: CDR1 LNHNV, CDR2 YYDKDF (reference sequence). The CDR3 DNA reads TGTGCCACCAGCGGACGGACTAGCGGGGGCCTCTCAAATGAGCAGTTCTTC. Translation gives CATSGRTSGGLSNEQFF.

J is TRBJ2-3 and V is TRBV5-8, with D tentatively TRBD1 (6 bases). The CDR3 length is 13 residues. In germline, CDR1 is SGHTS, CDR2 YDEGEE. V was clipped by 8 bases and J by 5 bases, with 15 bases between them. In DNA, the CDR3 is TGTGCCAGTCACAGGGCCCAGCTAGATACGCAGTATTTT. Its protein is CASHRAQLDTQYF.

This chain connects TRBV5-1 to TRBJ2-5, with TRBD1 matching over 8 bases. The CDR3 length is 16 residues. The germline V gene has CDR1 SGHRS and CDR2 YFSETQ. V lost 0 bases and J lost 1; bases outside the gene matches: 5. The CDR3 protein is CASSLAGDRGQETQYF. Here the CDR3 DNA reads TGCGCCAGCAGCTTGGCCGGAGACAGGGGCCAAGAGACCCAGTACTTC.

This chain joins TRBV5-6 and TRBJ2-5; tentative D call: TRBD1 (5 bases). The CDR3 has 16 amino acids. V shed 1 base and J shed 4 bases, with 17 bases lying between them. Germline V gene data show CDR1 as SGHDT and CDR2 as YYEEEE. The chain's CDR3 is CASSLRQGGLLETQYF. CDR3 DNA sequence: TGTGCCAGCAGCTTGAGGCAGGGCGGCCTGCTAGAGACCCAGTACTTC.

The chain recombines TRBV6-5 with TRBJ2-7, with 7 bases that match TRBD1. Germline CDR1 reads MNHEY; CDR2 reads SVGAGI. The CDR3 is 15 residues long. The junction had 7 bases not matched to a gene; V was cut back by 5 bases and J by 0 bases. The DNA for the CDR3 is TGTGCCAGCAGTCCCAGGACAGGAGGCTCCTACGAGCAGTACTTC. Encoded protein: CASSPRTGGSYEQYF.

The chain joins TRBV6-4 to TRBJ2-4, with 9 bases aligning to TRBD1. Unmatched junction bases numbered 15, after V lost 8 bases and J lost 1 base. Looked up from germline, CDR1 is MRHNA and CDR2 is SNTAGT. CDR3 length: 18 residues. Here the CDR3 DNA reads TGTGCCAGCGGTTTTAGACAGGGGGGTCACTGGGCCAAAAACATTCAGTACTTC. It yields the protein CASGFRQGGHWAKNIQYF.

The CDR3 DNA reads as TGTGCTAGTGGTTCATCAGCCGGGACACCAAACACTGAAGCTTTCTTT. This sequence encodes CASGSSAGTPNTEAFF. V usage is TRBV12-5 and J usage is TRBJ1-1; the D gene is possibly TRBD1 (6 bases). Deletions cut 4 bases from V and 2 bases from J, with 17 bases between. Germline values: CDR1 LGHNT, CDR2 FRNRAP. The CDR3 runs to 16 residues.

CDR3 nucleotide sequence: TGTGCCAGCTCCCAAAACACGGAGGCCGGGGAGCTGTTTTTT. Amino acids: CASSQNTEAGELFF. The gene calls are TRBV18 and TRBJ2-2, with D perhaps TRBD2 (5 bases). This CDR3 comprises 14 residues. The germline V and J ends were trimmed by 6 bases and 6 bases, with 14 bases remaining between them. Germline CDR1 reads KGHSH; CDR2 reads LQKENI.

The genes are TRBV6-5 and TRBJ2-3; D possibly corresponds to TRBD1 (5 bases). Germline loops: CDR1 MNHEY, CDR2 SVGAGI. This CDR3 spans 14 amino acids. V gave up 6 bases and J gave up 3 bases, with 13 bases separating them. CDR3 residues: CASRLDRQTDTQYF. In DNA, the CDR3 is TGTGCCAGCAGACTCGACAGACAAACAGATACGCAGTATTTT.

This clone was counted once. The chain carries TRBV6-2 or TRBV6-3 and TRBJ1-2, with D tentatively TRBD1 (5 bases). V was cut by 0 bases and J by 1 base, with 12 bases left in between. CDR3 length: 16 residues. Per the germline V gene, CDR1 is MNHEY and CDR2 is SVGEGT. CDR3 amino acids: CASSYSVGGFNYGYTF. Written as DNA, the CDR3 is TGTGCCAGCAGTTACTCCGTCGGGGGATTTAACTATGGCTACACCTTC.

This sequence joins TRBV7-9 and TRBJ1-1; D not resolved. Deletions cut 5 bases from V and 2 bases from J, with 9 bases between. The germline V gene has CDR1 SEHNR and CDR2 FQNEAQ (reference sequence). The CDR3 is 13 amino acids. The CDR3 is CASSMMTNTEAFF. The CDR3, as DNA: TGTGCCAGCAGCATGATGACTAACACTGAAGCTTTCTTT.

The chain couples TRBV5-8 to TRBJ1-5, with 8 bases identical to TRBD1. Germline lookup yields CDR1 SGHTS and CDR2 YDEGEE. Trimming took 3 bases from V and 9 from J; bases not matched to a gene: 11. The CDR3 loop spans 15 amino acids. The CDR3, as DNA: TGTGCCAGCAGCTCCGGACAGGGCAGGCAAGGGCCCCAGCATTTT. As protein: CASSSGQGRQGPQHF.

The chain links TRBV7-2 to TRBJ2-5; 7 bases fit TRBD1. Trimming cost V 3 bases and J 5 bases; bases outside gene matches: 12. The CDR3 contains 16 residues. The germline CDR1 and CDR2 sequences are SGHTA and FQGNSA. In DNA form, the CDR3 reads TGTGCCAGCAGCTTGGGACAGCTACCGTTGAGGGAGACCCAGTACTTC. Its protein product is CASSLGQLPLRETQYF.